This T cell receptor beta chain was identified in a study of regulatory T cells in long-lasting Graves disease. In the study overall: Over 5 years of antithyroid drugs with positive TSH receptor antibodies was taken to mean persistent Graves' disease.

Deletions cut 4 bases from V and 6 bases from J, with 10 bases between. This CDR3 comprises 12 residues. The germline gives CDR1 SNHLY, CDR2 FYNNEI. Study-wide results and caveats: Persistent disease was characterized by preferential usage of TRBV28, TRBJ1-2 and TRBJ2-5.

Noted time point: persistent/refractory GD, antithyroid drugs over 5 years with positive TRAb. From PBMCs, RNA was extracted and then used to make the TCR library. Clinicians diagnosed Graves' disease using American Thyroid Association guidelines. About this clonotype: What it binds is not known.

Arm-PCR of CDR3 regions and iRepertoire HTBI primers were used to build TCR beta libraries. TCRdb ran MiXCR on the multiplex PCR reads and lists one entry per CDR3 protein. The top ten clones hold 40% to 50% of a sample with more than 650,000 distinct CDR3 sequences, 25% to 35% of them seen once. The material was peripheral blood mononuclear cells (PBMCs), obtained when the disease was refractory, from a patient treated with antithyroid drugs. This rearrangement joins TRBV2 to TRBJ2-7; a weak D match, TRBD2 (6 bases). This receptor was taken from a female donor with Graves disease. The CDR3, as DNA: TGTGCCAGCAGTGTTTCGGGGGTCGAGCAGTACTTC. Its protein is CASSVSGVEQYF.